Listed below are T cell receptor beta chains from one sample, sequenced in a study of long-term antiretroviral therapy in people with HIV. Some clones are missing from TCRdb's copy, which holds only in-frame ones; the method was immunoSEQ multiplex PCR. Of about 27,000 clones in the sample, roughly 80% were seen once. Source: unsorted PBMCs, taken 0.8 years before starting antiretroviral therapy. Receptors originate from a man younger than 30 with HIV. Each CDR3 is given with its conserved first and last residue. The order of the fields is D gene, V gene, J gene, clone size, CDR3 protein, CDR3 DNA. The D gene is left open where the match is weak. Some rows mark clone size as missing; the rest say once, few, many or name a class of expanded clone.

D: NA; V: TRBV30; J: TRBJ1-1; size: NA; CDR3: CAWSVPPLNTEAFF; DNA: TGTGCCTGGAGTGTACCCCCGCTGAACACTGAAGCTTTCTTT
D: NA; V: TRBV5-1; J: TRBJ2-6; size: NA; CDR3: CASSVNSGANVLTF; DNA: TGCGCCAGCAGCGTAAACTCTGGGGCCAACGTCCTGACTTTC
D: NA; V: TRBV11-3; J: TRBJ1-2; size: NA; CDR3: CASSTKPIYGYTF; DNA: TGTGCCAGCAGCACCAAGCCTATCTATGGCTACACCTTC
D: TRBD1; V: TRBV6-1; J: TRBJ1-6; size: NA; CDR3: CASSEPQGALGISPLHF; DNA: TGTGCCAGCAGTGAACCCCAGGGGGCCCTTGGAATTTCACCCCTCCACTTT
D: NA; V: TRBV18; J: TRBJ2-7; size: NA; CDR3: CASSPGGSYEQYF; DNA: TGTGCCAGCTCACCGGGCGGATCCTACGAGCAGTACTTC
D: NA; V: TRBV6-5; J: TRBJ1-5; size: NA; CDR3: CASLSGGYSNQPQHF; DNA: TGTGCCAGCCTTAGCGGGGGATATAGCAATCAGCCCCAGCATTTT
D: TRBD1; V: TRBV10-3; J: TRBJ2-6; size: NA; CDR3: CAISPTSSDRRWNSGANVLTF; DNA: TGTGCCATCAGTCCAACCAGCTCGGACAGGAGGTGGAACTCTGGGGCCAACGTCCTGACTTTC
D: TRBD2; V: TRBV27; J: TRBJ2-7; size: NA; CDR3: CASSAYREGTYEQYF; DNA: TGTGCCAGCAGTGCCTATCGGGAGGGGACCTACGAGCAGTACTTC
D: NA; V: TRBV2; J: TRBJ1-5; size: NA; CDR3: CASSEGRPSNQPQHF; DNA: TGTGCCAGCAGTGAGGGGAGGCCGAGCAATCAGCCCCAGCATTTT
D: NA; V: TRBV6-4; J: TRBJ2-1; size: NA; CDR3: CASSDSVANSYNEQFF; DNA: TGTGCCAGCAGTGACTCGGTGGCAAACTCCTACAATGAGCAGTTCTTC
D: NA; V: TRBV11-2; J: TRBJ2-7; size: NA; CDR3: CASSFGSSYEQYF; DNA: TGTGCCAGCAGCTTTGGAAGTTCCTACGAGCAGTACTTC
D: NA; V: TRBV4-1; J: TRBJ1-1; size: once; CDR3: CASSQGGPANTEAFF; DNA: TGCGCCAGCAGCCAAGGCGGACCGGCGAACACTGAAGCTTTCTTT
D: NA; V: TRBV5-6; J: TRBJ1-1; size: NA; CDR3: CASSLRRNTEAFF; DNA: TGTGCCAGCAGCTTACGAAGAAACACTGAAGCTTTCTTT
D: TRBD1; V: TRBV19; J: TRBJ1-1; size: NA; CDR3: CASTPGQGYTEAFF; DNA: TGTGCCAGTACCCCGGGACAGGGGTACACTGAAGCTTTCTTT
D: NA; V: TRBV27; J: TRBJ2-7; size: once; CDR3: CASSLRGLNYEQYF; DNA: TGTGCCAGCAGTTTGCGGGGACTCAACTACGAGCAGTACTTC
D: TRBD2; V: TRBV7-8; J: TRBJ2-3; size: NA; CDR3: CASSLEWGLGLGTDTQYF; DNA: TGTGCCAGCAGCTTAGAATGGGGACTAGGGCTCGGGACAGATACGCAGTATTTT
D: NA; V: TRBV5-1; J: TRBJ2-5; size: NA; CDR3: CASSQVPRETQYF; DNA: TGCGCCAGCAGCCAAGTACCGCGGGAGACCCAGTACTTC
D: TRBD1; V: TRBV15; J: TRBJ1-2; size: NA; CDR3: CATSTRQGGDYGYTF; DNA: TGTGCCACCAGCACCCGACAGGGAGGGGACTATGGCTACACCTTC
D: TRBD1; V: TRBV2; J: TRBJ1-4; size: once; CDR3: CASSEAPGGWEKLFF; DNA: TGTGCCAGCAGTGAAGCGCCAGGGGGCTGGGAAAAACTGTTTTTT
D: NA; V: TRBV12-5; J: TRBJ2-1; size: NA; CDR3: CASGSLYEQFF; DNA: TGTGCTAGTGGTTCATTGTATGAGCAGTTCTTC
D: NA; V: TRBV5-4; J: TRBJ1-2; size: NA; CDR3: CASSYGTVLLPRDGYTF; DNA: TGTGCCAGCAGCTACGGGACCGTACTACTCCCTAGGGATGGCTACACCTTC
D: NA; V: TRBV27; J: TRBJ2-7; size: NA; CDR3: CASSLKMNYEQYF; DNA: TGTGCCAGCAGTTTAAAAATGAACTACGAGCAGTACTTC
D: NA; V: TRBV19; J: TRBJ2-7; size: NA; CDR3: CASSLGRPYEQYF; DNA: TGTGCCAGTAGCCTGGGACGGCCCTACGAGCAGTACTTC
D: NA; V: TRBV4-1; J: TRBJ2-7; size: NA; CDR3: CASSHLVAGKSGEQYF; DNA: TGCGCCAGCAGCCACCTGGTCGCAGGGAAAAGTGGCGAGCAGTACTTC
D: NA; V: TRBV2; J: TRBJ2-3; size: NA; CDR3: CASSSGTRRTDTQYF; DNA: TGTGCCAGCAGTTCCGGGACGCGGAGGACAGATACGCAGTATTTT
D: NA; V: TRBV5-1; J: TRBJ2-7; size: NA; CDR3: CASSQDRSYEQYF; DNA: TGCGCCAGCAGCCAAGACAGATCCTACGAGCAGTACTTC
D: NA; V: TRBV7-8; J: TRBJ1-4; size: NA; CDR3: CASSSIPSSGTNEKLFF; DNA: TGTGCCAGCAGCTCCATACCTAGTTCGGGGACTAATGAAAAACTGTTTTTT
D: NA; V: TRBV11-1; J: TRBJ1-6; size: NA; CDR3: CASSINPNSPLHF; DNA: TGTGCCAGCAGCATCAATCCTAATTCACCCCTCCACTTT
D: TRBD1; V: TRBV6-4; J: TRBJ1-5; size: few; CDR3: CASSESGGGQPQHF; DNA: TGTGCCAGCAGTGAGTCAGGGGGAGGTCAGCCCCAGCATTTT
D: TRBD1; V: TRBV19; J: TRBJ2-4; size: NA; CDR3: CASRPGQGVEGSPKNIQYF; DNA: TGTGCCAGTAGGCCGGGACAGGGGGTCGAGGGGTCTCCCAAAAACATTCAGTACTTC
D: NA; V: TRBV11-3; J: TRBJ2-1; size: NA; CDR3: CASSLEGAYNEQFF; DNA: TGTGCCAGCAGCTTAGAAGGAGCCTACAATGAGCAGTTCTTC
D: NA; V: TRBV19; J: TRBJ1-2; size: NA; CDR3: CASRRGTNYGYTF; DNA: TGTGCCAGTAGAAGGGGAACCAACTATGGCTACACCTTC
D: NA; V: TRBV15; J: TRBJ1-5; size: NA; CDR3: CATSRDGGQPQHF; DNA: TGTGCCACCAGCAGAGATGGGGGTCAGCCCCAGCATTTT
D: NA; V: TRBV7-2; J: TRBJ1-3; size: NA; CDR3: CASSLGNLGGNTIYF; DNA: TGTGCCAGCAGCTTAGGCAATCTTGGGGGAAACACCATATATTTT
D: NA; V: TRBV4-1; J: TRBJ1-1; size: NA; CDR3: CASSLRSMTPNTEAFF; DNA: TGCGCCAGCAGCCTCCGGAGTATGACTCCGAACACTGAAGCTTTCTTT
D: NA; V: TRBV29-1; J: TRBJ2-3; size: NA; CDR3: CSVGTPLKTDTQYF; DNA: TGCAGCGTTGGGACTCCCCTTAAGACAGATACGCAGTATTTT
D: TRBD2; V: TRBV28; J: TRBJ2-3; size: NA; CDR3: CASRIGLAGADTQYF; DNA: TGTGCCAGCAGAATCGGCCTAGCGGGAGCAGATACGCAGTATTTT